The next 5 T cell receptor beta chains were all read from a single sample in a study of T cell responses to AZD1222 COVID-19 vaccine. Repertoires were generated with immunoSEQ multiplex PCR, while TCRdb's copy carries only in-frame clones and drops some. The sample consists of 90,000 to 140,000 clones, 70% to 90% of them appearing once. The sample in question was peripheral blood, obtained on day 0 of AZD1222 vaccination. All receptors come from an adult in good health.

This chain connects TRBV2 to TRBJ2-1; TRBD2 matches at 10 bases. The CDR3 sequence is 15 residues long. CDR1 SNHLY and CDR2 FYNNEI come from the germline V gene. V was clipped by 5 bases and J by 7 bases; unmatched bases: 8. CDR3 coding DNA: TGTGCCAGCAGTTTCGGACTAGCGGCGGCAAATGAGCAGTTCTTC. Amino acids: CASSFGLAAANEQFF.

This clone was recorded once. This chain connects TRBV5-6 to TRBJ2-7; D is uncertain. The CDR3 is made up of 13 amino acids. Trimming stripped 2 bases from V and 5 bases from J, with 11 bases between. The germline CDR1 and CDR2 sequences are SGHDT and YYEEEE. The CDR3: CASSFGFNNEQYF. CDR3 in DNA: TGTGCCAGCAGCTTCGGGTTTAACAACGAGCAGTACTTC.

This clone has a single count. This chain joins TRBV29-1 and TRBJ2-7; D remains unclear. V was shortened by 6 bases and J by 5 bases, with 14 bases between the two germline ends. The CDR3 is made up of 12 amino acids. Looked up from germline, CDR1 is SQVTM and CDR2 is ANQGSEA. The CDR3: CSVSGYRNEQYF. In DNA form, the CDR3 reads TGCAGCGTCAGTGGTTACCGCAACGAGCAGTACTTC.

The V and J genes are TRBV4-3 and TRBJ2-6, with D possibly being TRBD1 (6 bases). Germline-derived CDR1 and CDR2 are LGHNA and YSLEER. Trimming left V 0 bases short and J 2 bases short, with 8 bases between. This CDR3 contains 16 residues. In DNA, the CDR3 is TGCGCCAGCAGCCAAGACCCAGGGGCTGGGGCCAACGTCCTGACTTTC. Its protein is CASSQDPGAGANVLTF.

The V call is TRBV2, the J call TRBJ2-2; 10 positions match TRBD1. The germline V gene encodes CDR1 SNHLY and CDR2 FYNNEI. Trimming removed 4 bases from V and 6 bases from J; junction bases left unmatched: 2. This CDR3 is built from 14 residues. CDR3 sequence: CASSGTGGAGELFF. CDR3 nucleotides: TGTGCCAGCAGTGGGACAGGGGGAGCCGGGGAGCTGTTTTTT.